Below are 7 T cell receptor beta chains sequenced from a single sample in a study of response to subunit inactivated influenza vaccine. Each CDR3 protein is one row after TCRdb ran MiXCR on the RT-PCR reads. The data contain over 450,000 distinct CDR3 sequences, roughly 13% of them singletons. The sequenced sample was PBMCs from blood, obtained roughly 47 days after vaccination. The origin of the receptors is a man over 45 who received an inactivated influenza vaccine.

This clonotype came up a few times. This chain uses TRBV20-1 with TRBJ2-7, with D possibly being TRBD2 (5 bases). V was shortened by 3 bases and J by 7 bases, with 13 bases between the two germline ends. CDR3 size: 12 residues. Germline V gene lookup returns CDR1 DFQATT and CDR2 SNEGSKA (reference sequence). In DNA form, the CDR3 reads TGCAGTGCTAGCACGGGGTGGAAGGAGCAGTACTTC. Its translation: CSASTGWKEQYF.

This clonotype has at least ten counts. The chain employs TRBV12-3 or TRBV12-4 and TRBJ1-4, with 7 bases lining up with TRBD1. Trimming cost V 7 bases and J 2 bases; bases outside gene matches: 10. The CDR3 runs to 16 residues. The CDR3 protein is CASTPNTGQTNEKLFF. CDR3 coding DNA: TGTGCCAGCACCCCCAATACGGGACAGACTAATGAAAAACTGTTTTTT.

This chain uses TRBV20-1 with TRBJ2-3; the match to TRBD1 covers 7 bases. The ends lost 6 bases at V and 3 bases at J; junction bases unmatched: 9. This CDR3 spans 14 amino acids. Germline V gives CDR1 DFQATT, CDR2 SNEGSKA (reference sequence). In DNA, the CDR3 is TGCAGTGCCACGATAGCAGGGGGTACAGATACGCAGTATTTT. It yields the protein CSATIAGGTDTQYF.

V and J are TRBV6-4 and TRBJ2-1, with 13 bases matching TRBD2. The germline gives CDR1 MRHNA, CDR2 SNTAGT. The V gene end was trimmed by 2 bases and the J gene end by 0 bases; junction bases not matched to a gene: 10. This CDR3 has 20 amino acids. The CDR3 here is CASSDRTSGGPISSYNEQFF. Written as DNA, the CDR3 is TGTGCCAGCAGTGACAGGACTAGCGGGGGCCCTATTAGCTCCTACAATGAGCAGTTCTTC.

Concerning this clonotype: Germline and junction disagree at one end, which may indicate a read error. The V and J genes are TRBV7-8 and TRBJ2-5; unclear D gene. The CDR3 runs 13 residues. The germline V gene encodes CDR1 SGHVS and CDR2 FQNEAQ. CDR3 in amino acids: CASSLMKREAQYF. The CDR3 DNA reads TGTGCCAGCAGCTTAATGAAAAGAGAGGCCCAGTACTTC.

The chain combines TRBV6-1 with TRBJ2-3, with D unresolved. Trimming took off 5 bases at V and 1 base at J, with 10 bases between the two ends. Germline loops: CDR1 MNHNS, CDR2 SASEGT. This CDR3 has 14 amino acids. The CDR3 region has the DNA TGTGCCAGCAGTCCCGGCGACGGCACAGATACGCAGTATTTT. Protein sequence: CASSPGDGTDTQYF.

In its sample, this clonotype was seen a few times. The chain couples TRBV10-3 to TRBJ2-6; D remains ambiguous. The CDR3 sequence is 13 residues long. The germline V gene encodes CDR1 ENHRY and CDR2 SYGVKD. Trimming removed 7 bases at V and 0 bases at J, with 4 bases between. The CDR3: CAIMGSGANVLTF. CDR3 bases: TGTGCCATCATGGGCTCTGGGGCCAACGTCCTGACTTTC.